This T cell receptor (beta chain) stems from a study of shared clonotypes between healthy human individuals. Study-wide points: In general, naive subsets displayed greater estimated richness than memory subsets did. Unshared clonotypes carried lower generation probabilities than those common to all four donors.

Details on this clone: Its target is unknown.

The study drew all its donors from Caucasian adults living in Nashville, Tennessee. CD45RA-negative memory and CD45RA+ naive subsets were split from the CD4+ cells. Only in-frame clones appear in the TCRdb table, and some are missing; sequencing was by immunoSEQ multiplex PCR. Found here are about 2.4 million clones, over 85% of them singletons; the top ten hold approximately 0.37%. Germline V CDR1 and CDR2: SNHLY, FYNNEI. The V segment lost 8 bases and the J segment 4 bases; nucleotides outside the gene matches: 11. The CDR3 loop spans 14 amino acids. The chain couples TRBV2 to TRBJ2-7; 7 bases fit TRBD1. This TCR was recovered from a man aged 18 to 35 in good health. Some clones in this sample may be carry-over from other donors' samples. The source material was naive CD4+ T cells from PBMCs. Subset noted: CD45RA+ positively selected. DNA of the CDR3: TGTGCCAGCGGCGACAGGGAATCACGATACGAGCAGTACTTC. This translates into CASGDRESRYEQYF. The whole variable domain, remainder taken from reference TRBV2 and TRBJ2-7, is EPEVTQTPSHQVTQMGQEVILRCVPISNHLYFYWYRQILGQKVEFLVSFYNNEISEKSEIFDDQFSVERPDGSNFTLKIRSTKLEDSAMYFCASGDRESRYEQYFGPGTRLTVT.